A single sample gave rise to the 17 T cell receptor beta chains below, sequenced in a study of blood T cell repertoires in COVID-19. Sequencing was performed with immunoSEQ multiplex PCR; in TCRdb, only in-frame clones are kept and a portion is missing. This sample carries nearly 350,000 clones, approximately 82% of them seen once, and the ten largest clones take approximately 3.1%. Sequences were obtained from peripheral blood. The receptors were sampled from a man aged 30-40 years with active or convalescent COVID-19.

The table lists this clone with a few counts. The V and J genes are TRBV29-1 and TRBJ1-4; 8 bases agree with TRBD1. V was pared by 0 bases and J by 7 bases, with 4 bases of the junction left unmatched. This CDR3 has 14 amino acids. Germline CDR1 is SQVTM and CDR2 is ANQGSEA. As DNA, the CDR3 is TGCAGCGTTGAAGATCCCAGGGGGCGTGAAAAACTGTTTTTT. Its protein is CSVEDPRGREKLFF.

The V call is TRBV15, the J call TRBJ1-5; tentatively, D is TRBD1 (5 bases). CDR3 length equals 15 residues. The V end was cut by 3 bases, the J end by 5 bases, with 14 bases between. The germline V gene encodes CDR1 LNHNV and CDR2 YYDKDF (reference sequence). The CDR3 is CATSRSREPYQPQHF. CDR3 bases: TGTGCCACCAGCAGGTCCAGGGAACCTTATCAGCCCCAGCATTTT.

The chain combines TRBV21-1 with TRBJ2-7; TRBD1, as called in the table, went unchecked against the DNA. TRBV21-1 is shown as a pseudogene. This CDR3 comprises 14 residues. CDR3 loop: CASTMGDRGGEQYF. CDR3 nucleotide sequence: TGTGCCAGCACCATGGGGGACAGGGGAGGAGAGCAGTACTTC.

This clone turned up a few times. This rearrangement joins TRBV5-6 to TRBJ2-3; 14 positions agree with TRBD2. CDR1 and CDR2 from the germline V gene are SGHDT and YYEEEE. The V and J ends lost 4 bases and 1 base, in that order; junction bases with no gene match: 2. The CDR3 extends over 16 amino acids. The CDR3 region has the DNA TGTGCCAGCAGCCCGGGACTAGCGGGGGGCACAGATACGCAGTATTTT. As protein: CASSPGLAGGTDTQYF.

The chain carries TRBV4-1 and TRBJ1-1; D is undetermined. V dropped 1 base and J dropped 4 bases, with 7 bases sitting between them. Per germline, CDR1 MGHRA and CDR2 YSYEKL. CDR3 length equals 13 residues. As DNA, the CDR3 is TGCGCCAGCAGCCAAGGGTCCAGCACTGAAGCTTTCTTT. Protein sequence: CASSQGSSTEAFF.

The chain employs TRBV7-2 and TRBJ2-7, with TRBD1 matching 8 bases. The CDR3 runs to 15 residues. Germline CDR1 and CDR2: SGHTA and FQGNSA. With 4 bases clipped from V and 5 bases from J, the junction kept 10 bases outside the gene matches. The CDR3 here is CASSSTGTGSDEQYF. The CDR3 DNA reads TGTGCCAGCAGCTCCACCGGGACAGGATCGGACGAGCAGTACTTC.

The rearrangement joins TRBV6-4 to TRBJ2-7, with no clear D. Per the germline V gene, CDR1 is MRHNA and CDR2 is SNTAGT. The CDR3 spans 11 residues. V was trimmed by 6 bases and J by 5 bases, leaving 8 bases between them. CDR3 amino acids: CASSDHNEQYF. Written as DNA, the CDR3 is TGTGCCAGCAGCGACCACAACGAGCAGTACTTC.

Worth noting for this clone: Other DNA sequences within the sample encode an identical CDR3. The CDR3 spells CASSLETGAYEQYF. Written as DNA, the CDR3 is TGCGCCAGCAGCTTGGAAACAGGGGCCTACGAGCAGTACTTC. V is TRBV5-1 and J is TRBJ2-7, with 7 nucleotides matching TRBD1. The ends lost 0 bases at V and 2 bases at J; junction bases unmatched: 2. Germline V CDR1 and CDR2: SGHRS, YFSETQ. CDR3 length: 14 residues.

The chain uses TRBV5-1 and TRBJ1-3; 7 bases agree with TRBD1. Trimming at V came to 6 bases and at J to 4 bases, leaving 13 bases not matched to a gene. The CDR3 runs to 16 residues. Germline loops: CDR1 SGHRS, CDR2 YFSETQ. The CDR3 DNA sequence: TGCGCCAGCACCGTCACCGGGACAGAGTCCGGAAACACCATATATTTT. Its translation: CASTVTGTESGNTIYF.

The chain couples TRBV5-1 to TRBJ1-2; D uncertain. V lost 0 bases and J lost 8, with 8 bases in between. Germline loops: CDR1 SGHRS, CDR2 YFSETQ. The CDR3 sequence is 12 residues long. The CDR3 DNA sequence: TGCGCCAGCAGCTTGGGGAACGGGGGCTACACCTTC. Its translation is CASSLGNGGYTF.

The gene calls are TRBV11-3 and TRBJ2-7; 8 bases map to TRBD1. The CDR3 has 14 residues. CDR1 is SGHNT and CDR2 is YENEEA in the germline V gene. V shed 5 bases, J shed 7 bases, and the junction held 10 bases outside the gene matches. The CDR3 DNA reads as TGTGCCAGCAGCCCCCGGGACAGGTTCGGGGAGCAGTACTTC. Translated: CASSPRDRFGEQYF.

The chain links TRBV19 to TRBJ1-1; 8 nucleotides agree with TRBD1. This CDR3 contains 15 residues. Germline-derived CDR1 and CDR2 are LNHDA and SQIVND (reference sequence). J gave up 1 base and V 4 bases, and 5 bases lay outside the gene matches. CDR3 loop: CASSRGDRRNTEAFF. The DNA of the CDR3 is TGTGCCAGTAGTAGGGGGGACAGGAGGAACACTGAAGCTTTCTTT.

This chain uses TRBV27 with TRBJ1-1; the D gene is possibly TRBD1 (5 bases). The CDR3 is 16 amino acids. V was clipped by 4 bases and J by 0 bases, with 15 bases between them. Germline lookup yields CDR1 MNHEY and CDR2 SMNVEV (reference sequence). CDR3: CASSSPFQGLNTEAFF. The CDR3 bases are TGTGCCAGCAGTTCACCATTTCAGGGTCTGAACACTGAAGCTTTCTTT.

The chain combines TRBV6-1 with TRBJ1-5, with 11 bases lining up with TRBD1. The germline CDR1 and CDR2 sequences are MNHNS and SASEGT. This CDR3 is built from 16 residues. V trimming: 4 bases; J trimming: 7 bases; junction bases outside the gene matches: 9. CDR3 bases: TGTGCCAGCAGTGCCCGTGGACAGGGGGCGCGGCAGCCCCAGCATTTT. It specifies CASSARGQGARQPQHF.

The V and J genes are TRBV9 and TRBJ2-3, with TRBD2 matching 8 bases. After removal of 4 bases from V and 2 bases from J, the junction contained 9 bases not matched to a gene. The CDR3 covers 16 residues. Germline CDR1 and CDR2: SGDLS and YYNGEE. In DNA, the CDR3 is TGTGCCAGCAGCCCCAGCGGGGGCACCTTCACAGATACGCAGTATTTT. Translation: CASSPSGGTFTDTQYF.

This chain joins TRBV6-6 and TRBJ2-7, with 7 bases lining up with TRBD1. Germline CDR1 reads MNHNY; CDR2 reads SVGAGI (reference sequence). J was trimmed by 11 bases and V by 0 bases; bases with no gene match: 7. This CDR3 is built from 13 residues. The CDR3 DNA reads as TGTGCCAGCAGTTACTCACCAGGGGGACAAGAGTACTTC. Its translation: CASSYSPGGQEYF.

The rearrangement links TRBV27 to TRBJ1-5, with TRBD1 as a possible D gene (5 bases). CDR1 is MNHEY and CDR2 is SMNVEV in the germline V gene (reference sequence). This CDR3 comprises 18 residues. The V end lost 6 bases, the J end lost 4 bases, and 25 bases lay between the germline ends. CDR3 sequence: CASSTYGKRGSWNQPQHF. CDR3 DNA: TGTGCCAGCAGCACATACGGTAAACGGGGGTCTTGGAATCAGCCCCAGCATTTT.